The present entry profiles one TCR beta chain with its context. Its antigen remains unidentified. CDR3 length: 17 amino acids. The junction had 12 bases not matched to a gene; V was cut back by 9 bases and J by 3 bases. The V gene's germline CDR1 is SGHVS and CDR2 FNYEAQ. These data are taken from a study of beta chain features in type 1 diabetes. On the study more broadly: In age, gender and cell yields, patients were similar to healthy donors. Researchers looked at approximately 110,000,000 sorted cells across all samples.

As every portion of the isolated RNA was reverse transcribed, the sequencing read expressed TCRB transcripts. Assay: immunoSEQ multiplex PCR; the TCRdb copy retains only in-frame clones and omits some. The sample contains about 370,000 clones, 8.5% to 10% of which appear only once. Points from the study as a whole: Individuals with type 1 diabetes displayed fewer insertions and more deletions at VDJ junctions. Type 1 diabetes patients had moderately but significantly shorter TCRB CDR3s in all four CD4+ subsets.

The chain recombines TRBV7-6 with TRBJ2-2, with 11 bases that match TRBD1. The source is a man aged 25-45 years with type 1 diabetes. Sequencing input: central memory CD4+ T cells from blood. The CDR3 DNA is TGTGCCAGTCAACCCGGGACAGGGGGAGGTGACACCGGGGAGCTGTTTTTT. Encoded protein: CASQPGTGGGDTGELFF.